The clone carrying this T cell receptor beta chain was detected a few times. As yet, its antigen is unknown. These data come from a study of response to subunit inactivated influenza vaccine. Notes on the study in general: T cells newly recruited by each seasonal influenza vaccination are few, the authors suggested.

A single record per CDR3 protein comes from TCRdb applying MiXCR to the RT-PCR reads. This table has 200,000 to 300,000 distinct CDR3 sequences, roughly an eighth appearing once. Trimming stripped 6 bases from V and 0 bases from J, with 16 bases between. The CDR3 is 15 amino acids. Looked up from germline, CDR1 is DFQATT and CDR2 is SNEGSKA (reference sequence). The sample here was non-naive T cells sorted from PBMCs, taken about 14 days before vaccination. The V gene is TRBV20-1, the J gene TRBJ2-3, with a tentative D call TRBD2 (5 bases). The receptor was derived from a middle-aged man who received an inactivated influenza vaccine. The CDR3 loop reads CSANPSGTSTDTQYF. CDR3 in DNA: TGCAGTGCCAACCCCAGCGGAACTAGCACAGATACGCAGTATTTT.